The rows below give T cell receptor beta chains drawn from one sample of a study of blood T cells in healthy people across ages. TCRdb reanalysed the 5' RACE reads using MiXCR and keeps one entry per CDR3 protein. The table has about 510,000 distinct CDR3 sequences, about 27% seen once; the top ten hold approximately 3.6%. These data were likewise used in another study, on T cells of mothers and their children.

The material sequenced was blood. The receptors stem from a boy between 2 and 10 years old in good health. Both conserved end residues are part of each CDR3. Each record gives: D gene, clone size, J gene, CDR3 length, V gene, CDR3 DNA, CDR3 protein. D genes are given only for firm matches. Clone size, where shown, is once, few, many, or a class for clones that have expanded.

TRBD2 | . | TRBJ2-1 | 17 | TRBV20-1 | TGCAGTGCCACTGGGACTAGCGGGGTTGATCCCTACAATGAGCAGTTCTTC | CSATGTSGVDPYNEQFF
. | . | TRBJ2-5 | 15 | TRBV20-1 | TGCAGTGCTAGAGGGGGGGGGCCCCACCAAGAGACCCAGTACTTC | CSARGGGPHQETQYF
. | few | TRBJ2-7 | 22 | TRBV21-1 | TGTGCCAGCAGCATAAGAACAGGGAACCTACTAGCGGGGATCCCCGTTTCGTACGAGCAGTACTTC | CASSIRTGNLLAGIPVSYEQYF
. | . | TRBJ1-1 | 16 | TRBV5-1 | TGCGCCAGCAGCTTGGGTTTTGGTGGGGTAGATACTGAAGCTTTCTTT | CASSLGFGGVDTEAFF
TRBD1 | few | TRBJ2-7 | 15 | TRBV4-3 | TGCGCCAGCAGCCAAGGTCCCGGGACAGGGGACGAGCAGTACTTC | CASSQGPGTGDEQYF
TRBD2 | . | TRBJ2-3 | 17 | TRBV20-1 | TGCAGTGCTAGACGACCTAGCGGGAGGTGGGGCACAGATACGCAGTATTTT | CSARRPSGRWGTDTQYF
. | . | TRBJ2-7 | 13 | TRBV20-1 | TGCAGTGCTTACTCCGGGCCGTCCTACGAGCAGTACTTC | CSAYSGPSYEQYF
. | many | TRBJ2-2 | 14 | TRBV3-1 | TGCGCCAGCAGCCAGGGACGGAACACCGGGGAGCTGTTTTTT | CASSQGRNTGELFF
TRBD2 | . | TRBJ2-5 | 15 | TRBV7-3 | TGTGCCAGCAGCTGGGGACTAGCGGGGCTGGAGACCCAGTACTTC | CASSWGLAGLETQYF
. | few | TRBJ2-7 | 14 | TRBV9 | TGTGCCAGCAGCGTATCGGCCGGAAACTACGAGCAGTACTTC | CASSVSAGNYEQYF
. | . | TRBJ1-1 | 12 | TRBV7-9 | TGTGCCAGCAGCTTAGAGGTATCAGGAGCTTTCTTT | CASSLEVSGAFF
. | few | TRBJ2-5 | 14 | TRBV5-4 | TGTGCCAGCAGCTTGGTAACTAACCAAGAGACCCAGTACTTC | CASSLVTNQETQYF
TRBD1 | . | TRBJ2-4 | 16 | TRBV6-6 | TGTGCCAGCAGTTACGCACTCCGGGACAGCAAAAACATTCAGTACTTC | CASSYALRDSKNIQYF
. | . | TRBJ2-1 | 13 | TRBV6-6 | TGTGCCAGCCGTCCGGGAGCTTTAAATGAGCAGTTCTTC | CASRPGALNEQFF
. | . | TRBJ2-5 | 15 | TRBV3-1 | TGTGCCAGCAGCCAAAACTGGCAGGTCCAAGAGACCCAGTACTTC | CASSQNWQVQETQYF